This T cell receptor (beta chain) was recovered during a study of regulatory T cells in long-lasting Graves disease. This clonotype was detected a few times. Arm-PCR of CDR3 regions with iRepertoire HTBI primers generated TCR beta libraries. TCRdb recomputed calls from the multiplex PCR reads with MiXCR, one row per CDR3 protein. The repertoire holds a few hundred thousand distinct CDR3 sequences, with approximately 15% as singletons. Described time point: newly diagnosed GD, antithyroid drugs for less than 3 months. RNA from PBMCs was the source of the TCR library. Clinicians diagnosed Graves' disease using American Thyroid Association guidelines. Germline V gives CDR1 MNHEY, CDR2 SVGAGI. The CDR3 totals 14 residues. V shed 1 base and J shed 3 bases, with 10 bases lying between them. This same sample was also taken into another study, of T cells in Graves' hyperthyroidism and ophthalmopathy.

The material was peripheral blood mononuclear cells (PBMCs), obtained at new diagnosis, from a patient treated with antithyroid drugs. This clonotype was sampled from a man aged 35 to 55 with Graves disease. V and J are TRBV6-5 and TRBJ2-7, with D possibly matching TRBD2 (5 bases). The CDR3 nucleotides are TGTGCCAGCAGTTACTTCGGGGTAGACTACGAGCAGTACTTC. It translates to CASSYFGVDYEQYF.